This T cell receptor (beta chain) was sequenced in a study of response to subunit inactivated influenza vaccine. Broader study findings: The study's authors posited that every seasonal influenza vaccination enlists few new T cells.

Each CDR3 protein is one row after TCRdb ran MiXCR on the RT-PCR reads. The sample shows 550,000 to 800,000 distinct CDR3 sequences, over 11% of them seen only once. This clonotype occurred a few times. Its antigen is unknown. This receptor was obtained from a man in his fifties who received an inactivated influenza vaccine. The source was PBMCs from blood, collected around 15 days before vaccination.

DNA for the CDR3: TGTGCCAGCAGGCACAGGGACGAGCAGTACTTC. Translated, it gives CASRHRDEQYF. This rearrangement joins TRBV28 to TRBJ2-7; D is possibly TRBD1 (6 bases). CDR3 length: 11 residues. Trimming removed 6 bases at V and 5 bases at J, with 8 bases between. In germline, CDR1 is MDHEN, CDR2 SYDVKM.